The source of this T cell receptor (beta chain) is a study of CD8 T cells in ankylosing spondylitis. TCRdb reprocessed the 5' RACE reads via MiXCR and lists one record per CDR3 protein. The sample carries about 250,000 distinct CDR3 sequences, approximately 30% recorded once. This clonotype was detected only a few times. Its matching antigen is unknown. V shed 6 bases and J 9 bases; nucleotides not matched to a gene: 11. The CDR3 covers 14 residues. Per the germline V gene, CDR1 is DFQATT and CDR2 is SNEGSKA (reference sequence). Broader study findings: Some of the motif variants had earlier been found in reactive arthritis patients' fluid and blood.

V usage is TRBV20-1 and J usage is TRBJ2-3; TRBD2 aligns across 11 bases. This receptor was identified in a male donor with ankylosing spondylitis or in good health (not recorded which). The sample was blood, either unsorted or a sorted T cell fraction (not recorded which). The CDR3: CSAPLLAGDATQYF. For the CDR3, the DNA is TGCAGTGCCCCCCTACTAGCGGGGGATGCAACGCAGTATTTT.